This passage covers 3 T cell receptor beta chains from one sample sequenced in a study of blood T cell repertoires in COVID-19. This table comes from immunoSEQ multiplex PCR, and its TCRdb copy is limited to in-frame clones, with some not included. Of about 180,000 clones listed, about 85% are singletons. Input material: peripheral blood. The receptors stem from a person between 65 and 80 years old with COVID-19, enrolled during active disease.

The rearrangement joins TRBV9 to TRBJ2-3, with TRBD1 matching 7 bases. Trimming removed 0 bases from V and 11 bases from J; junction bases left unmatched: 15. The CDR3 spans 16 residues. Germline V lookup: CDR1 SGDLS, CDR2 YYNGEE. This CDR3 reads CASSVGTTPGTAWQYF. The CDR3 coding sequence is TGTGCCAGCAGCGTAGGCACAACACCGGGGACAGCCTGGCAGTATTTT.

This sequence joins TRBV7-7 and TRBJ1-4; D perhaps matches TRBD1 (6 bases). With 5 bases removed from V and 3 bases from J, the gap between germline ends came to 13 bases. The germline CDR1 and CDR2 sequences are SSHAT and FNYEAQ (reference sequence). CDR3 size: 15 residues. Here the CDR3 reads CASSVNTGPNEKLFF. The CDR3 nucleotides read TGTGCCAGCAGCGTCAACACAGGGCCTAATGAAAAACTGTTTTTT.

The chain employs TRBV7-9 and TRBJ2-5, with TRBD1 matching over 9 bases. Germline trimming cut 5 bases from V and 5 bases from J; bases unmatched to any gene: 6. The CDR3 has 14 residues. CDR1 and CDR2 (germline): SEHNR, FQNEAQ (reference sequence). CDR3 region: CASSRTGVGETQYF. DNA for the CDR3: TGTGCCAGCAGCCGGACAGGGGTAGGGGAGACCCAGTACTTC.